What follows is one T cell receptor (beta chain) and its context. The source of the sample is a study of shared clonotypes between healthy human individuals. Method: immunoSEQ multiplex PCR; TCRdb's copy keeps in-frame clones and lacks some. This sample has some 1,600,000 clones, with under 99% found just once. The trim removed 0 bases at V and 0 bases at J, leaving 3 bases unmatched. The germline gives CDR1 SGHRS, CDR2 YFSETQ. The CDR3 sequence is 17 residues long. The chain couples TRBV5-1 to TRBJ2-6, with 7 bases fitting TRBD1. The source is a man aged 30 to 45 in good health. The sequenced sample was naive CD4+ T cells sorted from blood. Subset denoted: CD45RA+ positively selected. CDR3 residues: CASSLDRGISGANVLTF. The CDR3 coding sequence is TGCGCCAGCAGCTTGGACAGGGGTATCTCTGGGGCCAACGTCCTGACTTTC.